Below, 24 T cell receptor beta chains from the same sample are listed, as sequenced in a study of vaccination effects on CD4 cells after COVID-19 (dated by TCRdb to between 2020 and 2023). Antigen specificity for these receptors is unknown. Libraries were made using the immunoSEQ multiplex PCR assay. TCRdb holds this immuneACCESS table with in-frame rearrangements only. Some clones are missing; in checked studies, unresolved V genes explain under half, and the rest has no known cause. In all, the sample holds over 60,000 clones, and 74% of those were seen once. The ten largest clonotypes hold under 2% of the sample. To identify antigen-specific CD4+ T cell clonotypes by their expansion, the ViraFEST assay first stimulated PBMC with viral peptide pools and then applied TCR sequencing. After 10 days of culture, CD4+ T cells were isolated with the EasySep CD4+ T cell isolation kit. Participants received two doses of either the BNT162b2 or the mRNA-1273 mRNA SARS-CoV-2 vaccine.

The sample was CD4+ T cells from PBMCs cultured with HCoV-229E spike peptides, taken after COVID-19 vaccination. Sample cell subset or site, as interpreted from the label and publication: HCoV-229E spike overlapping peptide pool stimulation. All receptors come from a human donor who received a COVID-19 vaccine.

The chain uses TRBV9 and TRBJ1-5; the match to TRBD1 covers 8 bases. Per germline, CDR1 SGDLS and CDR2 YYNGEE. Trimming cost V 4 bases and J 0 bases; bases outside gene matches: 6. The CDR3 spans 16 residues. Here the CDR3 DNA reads TGTGCCAGCAGCCCTCAGGGGGCGGGTAGCAATCAGCCCCAGCATTTT. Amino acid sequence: CASSPQGAGSNQPQHF.

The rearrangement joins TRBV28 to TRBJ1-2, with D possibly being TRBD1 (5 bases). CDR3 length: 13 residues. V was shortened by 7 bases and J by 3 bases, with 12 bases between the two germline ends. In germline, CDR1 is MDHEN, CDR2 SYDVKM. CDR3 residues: CASTPPGHYGYTF. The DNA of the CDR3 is TGTGCCAGCACTCCTCCGGGACACTATGGCTACACCTTC.

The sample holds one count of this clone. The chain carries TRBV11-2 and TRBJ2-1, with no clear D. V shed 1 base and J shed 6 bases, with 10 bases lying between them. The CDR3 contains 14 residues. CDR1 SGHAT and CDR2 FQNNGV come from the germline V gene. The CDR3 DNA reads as TGTGCCAGCAGCTTAGGGGGATATATCAATGAGCAGTTCTTC. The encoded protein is CASSLGGYINEQFF.

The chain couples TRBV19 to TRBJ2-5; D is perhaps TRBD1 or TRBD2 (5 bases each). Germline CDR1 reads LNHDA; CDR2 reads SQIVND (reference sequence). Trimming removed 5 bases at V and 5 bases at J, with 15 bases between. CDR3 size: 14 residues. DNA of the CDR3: TGTGCCAGTAGTCTCGGGACCGACCTTGAGACCCAGTACTTC. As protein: CASSLGTDLETQYF.

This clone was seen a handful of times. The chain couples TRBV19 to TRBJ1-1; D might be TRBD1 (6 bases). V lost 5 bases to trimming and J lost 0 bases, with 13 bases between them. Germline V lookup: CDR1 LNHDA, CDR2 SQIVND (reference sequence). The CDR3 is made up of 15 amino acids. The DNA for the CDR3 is TGTGCCAGTAGTGGATGGACAGACCTGAACACTGAAGCTTTCTTT. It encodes CASSGWTDLNTEAFF.

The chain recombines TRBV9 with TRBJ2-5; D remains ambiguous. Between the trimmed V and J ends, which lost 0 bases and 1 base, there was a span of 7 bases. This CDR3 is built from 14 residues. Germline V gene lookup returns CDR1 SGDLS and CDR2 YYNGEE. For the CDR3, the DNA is TGTGCCAGCAGCGTAGGGCAGGTCCAAGAGACCCAGTACTTC. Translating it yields CASSVGQVQETQYF.

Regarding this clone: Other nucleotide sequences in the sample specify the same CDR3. The CDR3 spells CASSQSGGPNQPQHF. Written as DNA, the CDR3 is TGCGCCAGCAGCCAATCAGGGGGCCCCAATCAGCCCCAGCATTTT. This chain uses TRBV4-3 with TRBJ1-5; TRBD1 matches 8 bases. This CDR3 comprises 15 residues. CDR1 and CDR2 from the germline V gene are LGHNA and YSLEER. V was clipped by 2 bases and J by 3 bases; unmatched bases: 3.

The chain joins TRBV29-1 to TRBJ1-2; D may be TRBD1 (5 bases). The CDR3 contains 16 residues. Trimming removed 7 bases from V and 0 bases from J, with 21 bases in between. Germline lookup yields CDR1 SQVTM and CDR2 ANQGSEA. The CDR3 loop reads CSGVRVRVGSNYGYTF. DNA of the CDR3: TGCAGCGGTGTCCGGGTCAGGGTGGGATCTAACTATGGCTACACCTTC.

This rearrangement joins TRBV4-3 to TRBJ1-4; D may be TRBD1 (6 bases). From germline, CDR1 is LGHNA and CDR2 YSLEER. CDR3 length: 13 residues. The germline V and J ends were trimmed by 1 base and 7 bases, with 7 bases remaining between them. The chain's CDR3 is CASSQARGEKLFF. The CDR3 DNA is TGCGCCAGCAGCCAAGCCAGGGGTGAAAAACTGTTTTTT.

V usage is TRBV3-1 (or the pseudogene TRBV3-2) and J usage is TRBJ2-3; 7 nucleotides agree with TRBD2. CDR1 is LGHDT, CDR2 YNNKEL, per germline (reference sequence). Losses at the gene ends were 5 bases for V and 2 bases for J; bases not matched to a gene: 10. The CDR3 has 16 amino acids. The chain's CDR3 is CASSGGEGLSTDTQYF. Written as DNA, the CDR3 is TGTGCCAGCAGCGGGGGGGAGGGCCTTTCCACAGATACGCAGTATTTT.

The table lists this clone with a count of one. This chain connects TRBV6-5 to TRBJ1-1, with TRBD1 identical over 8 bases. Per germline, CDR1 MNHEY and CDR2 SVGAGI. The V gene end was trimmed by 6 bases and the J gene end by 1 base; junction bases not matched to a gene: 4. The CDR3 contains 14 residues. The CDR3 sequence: CASSRTGWNTEAFF. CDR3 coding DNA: TGTGCCAGCAGCCGGACAGGGTGGAACACTGAAGCTTTCTTT.

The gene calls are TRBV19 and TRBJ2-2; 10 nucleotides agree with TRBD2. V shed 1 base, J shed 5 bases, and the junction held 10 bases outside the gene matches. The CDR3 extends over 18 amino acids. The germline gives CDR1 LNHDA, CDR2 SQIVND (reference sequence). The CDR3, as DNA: TGTGCCAGTAGTATAGGGGGGAACCTAGCGGGGGAGACCGGGGAGCTGTTTTTT. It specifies CASSIGGNLAGETGELFF.

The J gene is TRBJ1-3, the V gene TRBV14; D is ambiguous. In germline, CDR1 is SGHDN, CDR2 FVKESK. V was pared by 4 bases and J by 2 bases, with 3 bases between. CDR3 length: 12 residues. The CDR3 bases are TGTGCCAGCAGCCTAACTGGAAACACCATATATTTT. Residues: CASSLTGNTIYF.

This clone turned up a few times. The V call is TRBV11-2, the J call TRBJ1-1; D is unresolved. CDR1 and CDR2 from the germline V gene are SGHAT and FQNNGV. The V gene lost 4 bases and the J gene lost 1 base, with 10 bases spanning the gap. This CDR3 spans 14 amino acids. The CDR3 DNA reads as TGTGCCAGCAGCTCCCTGTTATGGAACACTGAAGCTTTCTTT. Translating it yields CASSSLLWNTEAFF.

In nucleotides, the CDR3 is TGCGCCAGCAGCTTCTCGGGGGCTAGTGAGCAGTACGTC. As protein: CASSFSGASEQYV. This chain uses TRBV5-1 with TRBJ2-7; D possibly uses TRBD1 or TRBD2 (6 bases each). The germline V gene encodes CDR1 SGHRS and CDR2 YFSETQ. This CDR3 is 13 amino acids long. V lost 2 bases to trimming and J lost 7 bases, with 13 bases between them.

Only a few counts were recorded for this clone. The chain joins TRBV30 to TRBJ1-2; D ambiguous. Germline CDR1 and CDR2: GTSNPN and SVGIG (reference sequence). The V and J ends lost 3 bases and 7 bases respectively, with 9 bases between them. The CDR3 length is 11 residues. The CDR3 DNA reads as TGTGCCTGGAGGCGATCCCCTGGCTACACCTTC. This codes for CAWRRSPGYTF.

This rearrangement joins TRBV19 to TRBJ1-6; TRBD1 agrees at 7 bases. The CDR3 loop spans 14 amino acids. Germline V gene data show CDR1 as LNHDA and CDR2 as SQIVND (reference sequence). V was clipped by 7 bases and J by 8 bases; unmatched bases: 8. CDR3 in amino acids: CASNPGTEYSPLHF. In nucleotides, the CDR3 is TGTGCCAGTAACCCGGGGACAGAGTATTCACCCCTCCACTTT.

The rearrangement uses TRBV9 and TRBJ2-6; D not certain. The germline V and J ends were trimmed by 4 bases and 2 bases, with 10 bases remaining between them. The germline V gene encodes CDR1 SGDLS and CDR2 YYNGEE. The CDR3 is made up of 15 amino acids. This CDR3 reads CASSNAGPGANVLTF. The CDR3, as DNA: TGTGCCAGCAGCAACGCCGGGCCTGGGGCCAACGTCCTGACTTTC.

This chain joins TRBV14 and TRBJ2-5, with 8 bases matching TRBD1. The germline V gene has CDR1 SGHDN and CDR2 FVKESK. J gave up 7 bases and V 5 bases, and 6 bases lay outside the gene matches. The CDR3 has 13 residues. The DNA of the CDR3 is TGTGCCAGCAGCAGGGGACAGGTCTGGACCCAGTACTTC. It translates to CASSRGQVWTQYF.

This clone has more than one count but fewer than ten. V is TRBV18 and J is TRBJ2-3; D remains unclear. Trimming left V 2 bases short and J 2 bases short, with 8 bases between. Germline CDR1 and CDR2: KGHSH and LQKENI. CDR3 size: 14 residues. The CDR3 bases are TGTGCCAGCTCACCAATCCAGGTCACAGATACGCAGTATTTT. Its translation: CASSPIQVTDTQYF. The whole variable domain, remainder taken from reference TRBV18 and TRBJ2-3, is NAGVMQNPRHLVRRRGQEARLRCSPMKGHSHVYWYRQLPEEGLKFMVYLQKENIIDESGMPKERFSAEFPKEGPSILRIQQVVRGDSAAYFCASSPIQVTDTQYFGPGTRLTVL.

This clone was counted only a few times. The DNA for the CDR3 is TGTGCCACCAGCTTCCCAGGGGGCAGGTCTGACAATGAGCAGTTCTTC. Translating gives CATSFPGGRSDNEQFF. This chain connects TRBV15 to TRBJ2-1; 8 bases fit TRBD1. Germline trimming cut 5 bases from V and 5 bases from J; bases unmatched to any gene: 11. The germline V gene encodes CDR1 LNHNV and CDR2 YYDKDF (reference sequence). The CDR3 runs 16 residues.

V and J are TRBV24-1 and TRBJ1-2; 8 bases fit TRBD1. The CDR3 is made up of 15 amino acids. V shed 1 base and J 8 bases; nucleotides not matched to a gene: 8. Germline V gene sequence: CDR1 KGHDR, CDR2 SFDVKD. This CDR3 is CATSDLWQGARGYTF. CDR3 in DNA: TGTGCCACCAGTGATTTATGGCAGGGGGCGCGGGGCTACACCTTC.

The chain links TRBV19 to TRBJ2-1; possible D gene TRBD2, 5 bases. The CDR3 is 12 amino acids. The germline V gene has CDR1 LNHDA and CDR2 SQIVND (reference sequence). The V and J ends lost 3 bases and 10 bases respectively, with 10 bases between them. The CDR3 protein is CASSMRVEEQFF. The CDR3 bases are TGTGCCAGTAGTATGAGGGTAGAGGAGCAGTTCTTC.

Here the CDR3 DNA reads TGTGCCAGCAGCCGAAAACCGGGACAGCCTTCACCCCTCCACTTT. Amino acids: CASSRKPGQPSPLHF. V usage is TRBV11-2 and J usage is TRBJ1-6; 7 bases align to TRBD1. The germline V gene has CDR1 SGHAT and CDR2 FQNNGV. CDR3 length equals 15 residues. The V gene end was trimmed by 5 bases and the J gene end by 9 bases; junction bases not matched to a gene: 10.